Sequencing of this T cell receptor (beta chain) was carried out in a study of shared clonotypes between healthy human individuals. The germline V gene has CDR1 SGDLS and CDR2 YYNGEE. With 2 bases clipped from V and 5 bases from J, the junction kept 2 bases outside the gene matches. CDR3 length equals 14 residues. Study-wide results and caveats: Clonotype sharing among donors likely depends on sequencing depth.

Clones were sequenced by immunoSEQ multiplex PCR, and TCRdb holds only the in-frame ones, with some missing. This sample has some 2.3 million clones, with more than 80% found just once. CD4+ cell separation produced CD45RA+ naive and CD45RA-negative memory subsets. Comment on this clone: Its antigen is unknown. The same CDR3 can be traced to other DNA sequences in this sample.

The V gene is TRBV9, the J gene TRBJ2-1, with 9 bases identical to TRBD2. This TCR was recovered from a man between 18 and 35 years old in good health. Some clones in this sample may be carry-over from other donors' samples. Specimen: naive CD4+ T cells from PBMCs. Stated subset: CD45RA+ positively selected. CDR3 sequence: CASSVGGRDNEQFF. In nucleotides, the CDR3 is TGTGCCAGCAGCGTGGGCGGGAGGGACAATGAGCAGTTCTTC.